These 24 T cell receptor beta chains share one sample of origin, sequenced in a study of blood T cell repertoires in COVID-19. Measured with immunoSEQ multiplex PCR; TCRdb has only the in-frame clones, and not every one. Among 90,000 to 140,000 clones listed, roughly 80% were seen once. The specimen sequenced was peripheral blood. The receptors here all came from a woman in her 70s with acute or convalescent COVID-19.

The chain joins TRBV3-1 (or the pseudogene TRBV3-2) to TRBJ1-5; D is uncertain. The ends were cut back, 4 bases at V and 5 bases at J, with 9 bases in the middle. The V gene's germline CDR1 is LGHDT and CDR2 YNNKEL (reference sequence). The CDR3 totals 13 residues. In nucleotides, the CDR3 is TGTGCCAGCAGCCCGCGACGGGATCAGCCCCAGCATTTT. Translated, it gives CASSPRRDQPQHF.

This clone was picked up a small number of times. The CDR3 is CASKLEEGDTNYGYTF. The CDR3 coding sequence is TGTGCCAGCAAATTGGAAGAGGGAGACACGAACTATGGCTACACCTTC. The genes are TRBV4-2 and TRBJ1-2, with unresolved D. The CDR3 is 16 amino acids. V was cut by 7 bases and J by 2 bases, with 20 bases left in between. CDR1 is LGHNA and CDR2 is YNFKEQ in the germline V gene.

The chain recombines TRBV11-2 with TRBJ1-2; TRBD1 matches 9 bases. The CDR3 spans 15 residues. With V trimmed by 4 bases and J by 3 bases, 6 bases remained unmatched. The germline gives CDR1 SGHAT, CDR2 FQNNGV. The DNA for the CDR3 is TGTGCCAGCAGCTCGGCGACAGGGGGATACTATGGCTACACCTTC. This codes for CASSSATGGYYGYTF.

V gene TRBV15 combines with J gene TRBJ2-7; TRBD2 matches at 9 bases. The CDR3 loop spans 12 amino acids. V shed 6 bases, J shed 7 bases, and the junction held 4 bases outside the gene matches. Looked up from germline, CDR1 is LNHNV and CDR2 is YYDKDF (reference sequence). The CDR3 region is CATRGGGVEQYF. The CDR3 DNA reads TGTGCCACCAGAGGCGGGGGGGTTGAGCAGTACTTC.

The chain combines TRBV5-6 with TRBJ1-5, with D maybe TRBD1 (6 bases). The CDR3 runs to 13 residues. CDR1 and CDR2 from the germline V gene are SGHDT and YYEEEE. Trimming pared 0 bases from V and 8 bases from J, leaving 9 bases between. The CDR3 reads CASSLGGGEPQHF. CDR3 DNA: TGTGCCAGCAGCTTGGGAGGGGGTGAGCCCCAGCATTTT.

This chain uses TRBV11-2 with TRBJ1-5; no clear D gene. The CDR3 loop spans 14 amino acids. Germline V gene data show CDR1 as SGHAT and CDR2 as FQNNGV. The germline V and J ends were trimmed by 7 bases and 7 bases, with 17 bases remaining between them. The CDR3 region has the DNA TGTGCCAGCACCCAAGCGGCGGACTTCCAGCCCCAGCATTTT. Its translation is CASTQAADFQPQHF.

The chain couples TRBV2 to TRBJ1-1; D is ambiguous. The germline CDR1 and CDR2 sequences are SNHLY and FYNNEI. CDR3 length: 14 amino acids. The V end lost 7 bases, the J end lost 5 bases, and 17 bases lay between the germline ends. As DNA, the CDR3 is TGTGCCAGCAAAATGTCGGGTGGAGGGACTGAAGCTTTCTTT. This codes for CASKMSGGGTEAFF. The full variable domain, in which reference TRBV2 and TRBJ1-1 provide the parts outside the CDR3, is EPEVTQTPSHQVTQMGQEVILRCVPISNHLYFYWYRQILGQKVEFLVSFYNNEISEKSEIFDDQFSVERPDGSNFTLKIRSTKLEDSAMYFCASKMSGGGTEAFFGQGTRLTVV.

V usage is TRBV2 and J usage is TRBJ1-1; maybe TRBD1 (6 bases). Trimming removed 8 bases from V and 3 bases from J, with 13 bases in between. CDR3 length equals 13 residues. In germline, CDR1 is SNHLY, CDR2 FYNNEI. The CDR3 spells CASSQGRDTEAFF. The CDR3 DNA is TGTGCCAGCTCCCAGGGGCGGGACACTGAAGCTTTCTTT.

This clone was observed a handful of times. This sequence joins TRBV6-2 or TRBV6-3 and TRBJ2-7; TRBD2 aligns across 8 bases. V gave up 2 bases and J gave up 4 bases; unmatched junction bases: 7. The germline gives CDR1 MNHEY, CDR2 SVGEGT. CDR3 length equals 15 residues. The CDR3 here is CASSYLGGGMYEQYF. DNA for the CDR3: TGTGCCAGCAGTTACCTTGGCGGGGGGATGTACGAGCAGTACTTC.

The chain employs TRBV19 and TRBJ2-2; 10 bases are shared with TRBD1. CDR3 length: 16 residues. Unmatched junction bases numbered 11, after V lost 8 bases and J lost 5 bases. CDR1 and CDR2 (germline): LNHDA, SQIVND (reference sequence). The CDR3 DNA reads as TGTGCCAGTCCCGCCCCGGGACAGGGGCGGACCGGGGAGCTGTTTTTT. This encodes CASPAPGQGRTGELFF.

The CDR3 reads CASIGTGGSNSPLHF. In DNA form, the CDR3 reads TGTGCCAGTATCGGGACAGGGGGCTCAAATTCACCCCTCCACTTT. The chain is built from TRBV19 and TRBJ1-6, with 12 bases matching TRBD1. Germline V gene sequence: CDR1 LNHDA, CDR2 SQIVND (reference sequence). V lost 7 bases and J lost 7; bases outside the gene matches: 5. This CDR3 contains 15 residues.

The chain recombines TRBV4-3 with TRBJ2-3; 13 bases are a match to TRBD2. The CDR3 covers 17 residues. J lost 4 bases, V lost 0 bases, and 4 bases had no gene match. Per germline, CDR1 LGHNA and CDR2 YSLEER. CDR3 DNA: TGCGCCAGCAGCCAAGACATGGGACTAGCGGGGTCAGATACGCAGTATTTT. The encoded protein is CASSQDMGLAGSDTQYF.

This chain joins TRBV28 and TRBJ1-2; the D is unclear. V was cut by 7 bases and J by 7 bases, with 16 bases left in between. Germline values: CDR1 MDHEN, CDR2 SYDVKM. The CDR3 totals 13 residues. This CDR3 is CASIDFLLSGYTF. The CDR3, as DNA: TGTGCCAGCATAGACTTTTTGTTGAGTGGCTACACCTTC.

The J gene is TRBJ1-4, the V gene TRBV19; a possible D gene is TRBD1 (6 bases). The CDR3 spans 18 residues. Germline V CDR1 and CDR2: LNHDA, SQIVND (reference sequence). Trimming took 0 bases from V and 0 from J, leaving 14 bases between them. CDR3 coding DNA: TGTGCCAGTAGTATAGAGGGGGCCCGTCGCACAACTAATGAAAAACTGTTTTTT. It is translated as CASSIEGARRTTNEKLFF.

This chain links TRBV10-3 with TRBJ1-5; D not resolved. CDR1 and CDR2 from the germline V gene are ENHRY and SYGVKD. Trimming removed 7 bases from V and 7 bases from J, with 14 bases in between. The CDR3 sequence is 13 residues long. The CDR3 region has the DNA TGTGCCATCACGGGAGCAGAAGGGCAGCCCCAGCATTTT. Translating gives CAITGAEGQPQHF.

The V and J genes are TRBV28 and TRBJ1-4; 7 bases line up with TRBD1. V shed 2 bases and J 4 bases; nucleotides not matched to a gene: 4. The CDR3 covers 15 residues. The germline V gene has CDR1 MDHEN and CDR2 SYDVKM. The CDR3 region has the DNA TGTGCCAGCAGTTTAGGGACAGCTAATAATGAAAAACTGTTTTTT. Its translation is CASSLGTANNEKLFF.

This rearrangement joins TRBV7-2 to TRBJ2-1, with TRBD2 matching over 13 bases. The germline V gene encodes CDR1 SGHTA and CDR2 FQGNSA. Trimming at V came to 6 bases and at J to 2 bases, leaving 13 bases not matched to a gene. The CDR3 extends over 19 amino acids. The CDR3 loop is CASRARLAGGTATYNEQFF. Written as DNA, the CDR3 is TGTGCCAGCAGGGCCAGACTAGCGGGGGGAACCGCCACCTACAATGAGCAGTTCTTC.

The V and J genes are TRBV5-1 and TRBJ1-5; 7 bases align to TRBD1. CDR1 and CDR2 (germline): SGHRS, YFSETQ. CDR3 size: 14 residues. V dropped 0 bases and J dropped 7; count of bases not matched to a gene: 4. The chain's CDR3 is CASSLDRGSQPQHF. The CDR3 DNA reads TGCGCCAGCAGCTTGGACAGGGGAAGCCAGCCCCAGCATTTT.

This clone was recorded a few times. The V gene is TRBV3-1 (or the pseudogene TRBV3-2), the J gene TRBJ1-2; 7 bases align to TRBD1. V was pared by 7 bases and J by 5 bases, with 4 bases of the junction left unmatched. The CDR3 runs 12 residues. CDR1 is LGHDT and CDR2 is YNNKEL in the germline V gene (reference sequence). DNA for the CDR3: TGTGCCAGCAACGAACAGGGGTATGGCTACACCTTC. Translation gives CASNEQGYGYTF.

This clone was observed at least ten times. V is TRBV4-1 and J is TRBJ1-5; TRBD1 is a possible D gene (6 bases). The ends were cut back, 5 bases at V and 5 bases at J, with 22 bases in the middle. The CDR3 length is 17 residues. Germline V gives CDR1 MGHRA, CDR2 YSYEKL. The CDR3 coding sequence is TGCGCCAGCAGCACTCACTCCCGGGACACTTCGGATCAGCCCCAGCATTTT. Amino acid sequence: CASSTHSRDTSDQPQHF.

The chain joins TRBV25-1 to TRBJ2-2; 8 nucleotides match TRBD2. Germline values: CDR1 MGHDK, CDR2 SYGVNS. Unmatched junction bases numbered 9, after V lost 8 bases and J lost 1 base. This CDR3 is 16 amino acids long. This CDR3 is CASGTRAGGNTGELFF. For the CDR3, the DNA is TGTGCCAGCGGGACTAGAGCAGGAGGGAACACCGGGGAGCTGTTTTTT.

This clone came up many times. V gene TRBV4-3 combines with J gene TRBJ1-5, with 7 bases matching TRBD1. The CDR3 totals 20 residues. With V trimmed by 0 bases and J by 0 bases, 14 bases remained unmatched. Looked up from germline, CDR1 is LGHNA and CDR2 is YSLEER. The chain's CDR3 is CASSQDLTAGGSYSNQPQHF. Here the CDR3 DNA reads TGCGCCAGCAGCCAAGATCTGACGGCAGGGGGTTCTTATAGCAATCAGCCCCAGCATTTT.

The chain employs TRBV5-4 and TRBJ2-7, with 13 bases matching TRBD2. From germline, CDR1 is SGHNT and CDR2 YYREEE (reference sequence). The CDR3 spans 15 residues. V was clipped by 4 bases and J by 2 bases; unmatched bases: 3. The CDR3 protein is CASSTGLAGTYEQYF. The CDR3, as DNA: TGTGCCAGCAGCACGGGACTAGCGGGGACCTACGAGCAGTACTTC.

This chain links TRBV18 with TRBJ2-6; D remains unclear. This CDR3 comprises 15 residues. Trimming cost V 5 bases and J 3 bases, with 11 bases left between them. The germline V gene has CDR1 KGHSH and CDR2 LQKENI. CDR3 DNA: TGTGCCAGCTCATCCACGGGTGGTGGGGCCAACGTCCTGACTTTC. Residues: CASSSTGGGANVLTF. Full variable domain (remainder filled in from reference TRBV18 and TRBJ2-6): NAGVMQNPRHLVRRRGQEARLRCSPMKGHSHVYWYRQLPEEGLKFMVYLQKENIIDESGMPKERFSAEFPKEGPSILRIQQVVRGDSAAYFCASSSTGGGANVLTFGAGSRLTVL.